This TCR beta chain was recorded in a study of cytomegalovirus exposure and HLA in healthy donors. It was the approximately 110-subject validation cohort, separate from the approximately 620-subject first cohort, to which the donors belonged. Clones were read by immunoSEQ multiplex PCR, and TCRdb kept only the in-frame ones, dropping some. The top ten hold roughly 15% of the sample, which has fewer than 200,000 clones, around 84% seen once. The sequencing sample was made of PBMCs. This TCR was sampled from a man aged 18 to 29 in good health and CMV-seropositive.

CDR3 residues: CASSEPPGGDANTEAFF. The CDR3 DNA is TGTGCCAGCAGTGAACCCCCAGGTGGCGACGCGAACACTGAAGCTTTCTTT. The chain employs TRBV6-1 and TRBJ1-1; no reliable D call. The CDR3 totals 17 residues. CDR1 MNHNS and CDR2 SASEGT come from the germline V gene. V was cut by 2 bases and J by 1 base, with 17 bases left in between.